Below are 12 T cell receptor beta chains sequenced from a single sample in a study of blood T cell repertoires in COVID-19 (dated by TCRdb to between 2020 and 2021). Library construction relied on the immunoSEQ multiplex PCR assay. Held by TCRdb, this immuneACCESS table contains in-frame sequences only and omits some clones. Under half of the omission traces to an unresolved V gene where checked; the cause of the rest is unknown. A total of approximately 100,000 clones appear in this sample, 65% to 75% of them only once. The leading ten clones occupy about 6% of the sample. The sequencing sample was made of peripheral blood. The source is an elderly man with acute or convalescent COVID-19.

J is TRBJ1-3 and V is TRBV18, with a possible D match to TRBD1 (5 bases). Germline V gene sequence: CDR1 KGHSH, CDR2 LQKENI. Deletions cut 4 bases from V and 2 bases from J, with 12 bases between. The CDR3 length is 15 residues. CDR3: CASSRAPGTGNTIYF. CDR3 DNA: TGTGCCAGCTCACGGGCACCAGGGACTGGAAACACCATATATTTT.

The rearrangement joins TRBV2 to TRBJ1-2, with D tentatively TRBD1 (6 bases). This CDR3 has 14 amino acids. The V gene's germline CDR1 is SNHLY and CDR2 FYNNEI. V shed 2 bases and J shed 7 bases, with 14 bases lying between them. CDR3 sequence (DNA): TGTGCCAGCAGTGAATTAACAGGGTTCGGTGGCTACACCTTC. The encoded protein is CASSELTGFGGYTF.

About this clone: At the DNA level, this CDR3 is encoded by other sequences in the same sample as well. This sequence joins TRBV9 and TRBJ2-1, with 8 bases lining up with TRBD2. Germline CDR1 and CDR2: SGDLS and YYNGEE. The CDR3 is 14 amino acids. With V trimmed by 4 bases and J by 4 bases, 4 bases remained unmatched. CDR3 nucleotide sequence: TGTGCCAGCAGCCCCACTAGCGGATACAATGAGCAGTTCTTC. The encoded protein is CASSPTSGYNEQFF.

The chain is built from TRBV30 and TRBJ1-6; 11 positions agree with TRBD1. The CDR3 contains 15 residues. The V segment lost 3 bases and the J segment 7 bases; nucleotides outside the gene matches: 5. The V gene's germline CDR1 is GTSNPN and CDR2 SVGIG (reference sequence). The CDR3 DNA reads as TGTGCCTGGAGCGGACAGGGGGCAGGGAATTCACCCCTCCACTTT. This codes for CAWSGQGAGNSPLHF.

This chain links TRBV28 with TRBJ2-4; TRBD2 matches 10 bases. Germline CDR1 reads MDHEN; CDR2 reads SYDVKM. V lost 3 bases and J lost 7; bases outside the gene matches: 6. The CDR3 has 15 residues. Here the CDR3 reads CASSFASGRANIQYF. The CDR3, as DNA: TGTGCCAGCAGTTTCGCTAGCGGGAGAGCGAACATTCAGTACTTC.

J is TRBJ1-4 and V is TRBV28; D is ambiguous. Germline CDR1 is MDHEN and CDR2 is SYDVKM. The CDR3 extends over 14 amino acids. Trimming took 1 base from V and 8 from J, leaving 11 bases between them. The CDR3 region is CASSLYGGGEKLFF. The CDR3 DNA follows: TGTGCCAGCAGTTTATATGGTGGAGGGGAAAAACTGTTTTTT.

This clone was recorded only once. The chain uses TRBV6-5 and TRBJ2-7; 8 nucleotides align to TRBD2. Trimming took 6 bases from V and 4 from J; bases not matched to a gene: 5. The CDR3 length is 13 residues. CDR1 and CDR2 from the germline V gene are MNHEY and SVGAGI. The CDR3 sequence: CASSAGGGYEQYF. The DNA of the CDR3 is TGTGCCAGCAGCGCGGGGGGAGGGTACGAGCAGTACTTC.

This chain connects TRBV29-1 to TRBJ2-3; weak D call: TRBD2 (6 bases). The V gene lost 0 bases and the J gene lost 14 bases, with 18 bases spanning the gap. The CDR3 consists of 13 residues. Germline lookup yields CDR1 SQVTM and CDR2 ANQGSEA. CDR3 DNA: TGCAGCGTTGAAGAAATAATAGGGACTGATGCGTATTTT. Encoded protein: CSVEEIIGTDAYF.

The chain has TRBV3-1 (or the pseudogene TRBV3-2) and TRBJ2-7, with 9 bases aligning to TRBD2. The CDR3 sequence is 17 residues long. Unmatched junction bases numbered 14, after V lost 3 bases and J lost 5 bases. Per the germline V gene, CDR1 is LGHDT and CDR2 is YNNKEL (reference sequence). CDR3 in amino acids: CASSQGGLAGLRDEQYF. DNA for the CDR3: TGTGCCAGCAGCCAGGGGGGGCTAGCGGGACTTAGGGACGAGCAGTACTTC.

V gene TRBV10-3 combines with J gene TRBJ1-2, with 10 bases fitting TRBD1. CDR1 ENHRY and CDR2 SYGVKD come from the germline V gene. The length of the CDR3 is 15 residues. After removal of 2 bases from V and 6 bases from J, the junction contained 6 bases not matched to a gene. CDR3 DNA: TGTGCCATCAGTGAGCCCGGACAGGGGGGGAATGGCTACACCTTC. This translates into CAISEPGQGGNGYTF.

This rearrangement joins TRBV30 to TRBJ2-7; the D gene is possibly TRBD2 (7 bases). The germline CDR1 and CDR2 sequences are GTSNPN and SVGIG (reference sequence). The CDR3 consists of 11 residues. V was trimmed by 7 bases and J by 5 bases, leaving 12 bases between them. The CDR3 loop is CASEGGDEQYF. The CDR3 nucleotides read TGTGCCTCCGAGGGGGGGGACGAGCAGTACTTC.

V gene TRBV18 combines with J gene TRBJ1-1; D is perhaps TRBD1 (6 bases). Between the trimmed V and J ends, which lost 5 bases and 4 bases, there was a span of 23 bases. The CDR3 is made up of 17 amino acids. CDR1 is KGHSH, CDR2 LQKENI, per germline. The CDR3 DNA sequence: TGTGCCAGCTCAGGAGGTGGCCGGCGGGGGCTAGTCACTGAAGCTTTCTTT. The encoded protein is CASSGGGRRGLVTEAFF.